Given below is one TCR beta chain in context. Its specificity is unknown. With 60 Vbeta and 13 Jbeta primers, the PCR was carried out. The protocol was immunoSEQ multiplex PCR, while the TCRdb copy is restricted to in-frame clones and leaves out a portion. This sample yields 150,000 to 200,000 clones, of which 65% to 80% are seen a single time; 1.5% to 2% belongs to the top ten. The data were taken from a study of cytomegalovirus exposure and HLA in healthy donors. Findings of the study overall: Among CMV-associated TCR beta chains, most appeared HLA-restricted in a later analysis. Researchers catalogued roughly 170 TCR beta chains as cytomegalovirus-associated. TCR beta sequences numbering under 20,000 were associated with HLA alleles at 0.05 false discovery rate in a later analysis.

The origin of this receptor is a woman aged 25-40 years in good health and CMV-seronegative. The sequencing sample was made of PBMCs.

In DNA form, the CDR3 reads TGTGCCAGCAGCTTATCTGGCGGGGGTAACCCCTACGAGCAGTACTTC. Translated: CASSLSGGGNPYEQYF. The chain has TRBV7-3 and TRBJ2-7; 7 bases agree with TRBD2. V was clipped by 2 bases and J by 2 bases; unmatched bases: 9. This CDR3 is 16 amino acids long. CDR1 is SGHTA and CDR2 is FQGTGA in the germline V gene.